The next 11 T cell receptor beta chains were all read from a single sample in a study of cytomegalovirus exposure and HLA in healthy donors (dated by TCRdb to between 2016 and 2019). Preparation of the library involved the immunoSEQ multiplex PCR assay. Entries here come from immuneACCESS through TCRdb and include only in-frame sequences with V and J called. Some clones fail to appear in such tables; in the studies checked, an unresolved V gene covers under half of the shortfall, and the cause of the remainder is unknown. Counted in this sample were some 250,000 clones; roughly 91% of them appeared once. The ten top clones hold approximately 3.1% of the sample. Sequenced: PBMCs. These receptors all come from a woman aged 25 to 39 in good health and CMV-seronegative.

This chain connects TRBV15 to TRBJ2-7; 7 bases are shared with TRBD1. The CDR3 spans 14 residues. Germline loops: CDR1 LNHNV, CDR2 YYDKDF (reference sequence). The V gene end was trimmed by 4 bases and the J gene end by 2 bases; junction bases not matched to a gene: 5. For the CDR3, the DNA is TGTGCCACCAGCAAACGGGACAGAACCTACGAGCAGTACTTC. Protein product: CATSKRDRTYEQYF.

Note on this clone: This specimen includes other DNA sequences encoding the same CDR3. The V gene is TRBV6-6, the J gene TRBJ2-7; the D is unclear. V shed 0 bases and J shed 0 bases, with 3 bases lying between them. Germline V gene data show CDR1 as MNHNY and CDR2 as SVGAGI (reference sequence). CDR3 length: 13 residues. The CDR3 coding sequence is TGTGCCAGCAGTTACTCGGGCTCCTACGAGCAGTACTTC. Amino acids: CASSYSGSYEQYF.

There are a few counts of this clone. This sequence joins TRBV7-9 and TRBJ1-1; D not certain. The CDR3 is 14 residues long. Germline assignment: CDR1 SEHNR and CDR2 FQNEAQ (reference sequence). Trimming pared 1 base from V and 1 base from J, leaving 7 bases between. The CDR3 here is CASSLVTKNTEAFF. DNA for the CDR3: TGTGCCAGCAGCTTAGTAACCAAGAACACTGAAGCTTTCTTT. The full variable domain, its missing parts supplied by reference TRBV7-9 and TRBJ1-1, is DTGVSQNPRHKITKRGQNVTFRCDPISEHNRLYWYRQTLGQGPEFLTYFQNEAQLEKSRLLSDRFSAERPKGSFSTLEIQRTEQGDSAMYLCASSLVTKNTEAFFGQGTRLTVV.

The V and J genes are TRBV4-2 and TRBJ2-1, with TRBD2 matching over 14 bases. Germline values: CDR1 LGHNA, CDR2 YNFKEQ. This CDR3 has 18 residues. J lost 0 bases, V lost 4 bases, and 5 bases had no gene match. DNA of the CDR3: TGTGCCAGCAGCCGCGGACTAGCGGGAGGTTTCTCCTACAATGAGCAGTTCTTC. Amino acids: CASSRGLAGGFSYNEQFF.

This clone came up a few times. The gene calls are TRBV10-1 and TRBJ2-7; 11 positions agree with TRBD2. Trimming took 1 base from V and 0 from J; bases not matched to a gene: 14. CDR1 is WNHNN, CDR2 SYGVQD, per germline (reference sequence). CDR3 size: 20 residues. The CDR3 nucleotides are TGCGCCAGCAGTGAGTTGGGGCCAACTAGCGGGAGTTTCTTCTCCTACGAGCAGTACTTC. This codes for CASSELGPTSGSFFSYEQYF.

Here the CDR3 reads CASSSGGADIQYF. Here the CDR3 DNA reads TGTGCCAGCAGCTCAGGGGGCGCGGACATTCAGTACTTC. The genes are TRBV5-6 and TRBJ2-4; 8 bases align to TRBD1. The ends lost 3 bases at V and 8 bases at J; junction bases unmatched: 4. The germline CDR1 and CDR2 sequences are SGHDT and YYEEEE. The CDR3 length is 13 residues.

V gene TRBV28 combines with J gene TRBJ1-1; 7 bases are shared with TRBD1. V lost 6 bases, J lost 0 bases, and 7 bases stayed unmatched. The CDR3 sequence is 15 residues long. CDR1 is MDHEN and CDR2 is SYDVKM in the germline V gene. The chain's CDR3 is CASRKTGSLNTEAFF. The CDR3 region has the DNA TGTGCCAGCAGAAAGACAGGGAGCTTGAACACTGAAGCTTTCTTT.

The CDR3 sequence: CASSPRRGSYEQYF. CDR3 in DNA: TGTGCCAGCTCACCACGGAGGGGCTCCTACGAGCAGTACTTC. The chain employs TRBV18 and TRBJ2-7, with TRBD2 as a possible D gene (6 bases). Looked up from germline, CDR1 is KGHSH and CDR2 is LQKENI. The germline V and J ends were trimmed by 1 base and 0 bases, with 7 bases remaining between them. The CDR3 is 14 amino acids.

The gene calls are TRBV27 and TRBJ2-7, with 8 bases fitting TRBD2. This CDR3 spans 21 amino acids. From germline, CDR1 is MNHEY and CDR2 SMNVEV (reference sequence). The junction had 24 bases not matched to a gene; V was cut back by 5 bases and J by 0 bases. The CDR3 coding sequence is TGTGCCAGCAGTCACATAGGTGCGGGACTAGATCATAGCCCGAGCTCCTACGAGCAGTACTTC. Translated: CASSHIGAGLDHSPSSYEQYF.

The rearrangement uses TRBV29-1 and TRBJ2-1; D is ambiguous. The length of the CDR3 is 14 residues. Germline V lookup: CDR1 SQVTM, CDR2 ANQGSEA. Trimming left V 5 bases short and J 8 bases short, with 19 bases between. CDR3 region: CSVRYPDQIHEQFF. CDR3 nucleotide sequence: TGCAGCGTTCGGTACCCCGATCAAATCCATGAGCAGTTCTTC.

V usage is TRBV9 and J usage is TRBJ2-7; 8 nucleotides match TRBD2. CDR3 length: 14 amino acids. Per the germline V gene, CDR1 is SGDLS and CDR2 is YYNGEE. Trimming removed 0 bases from V and 5 bases from J; junction bases left unmatched: 4. The CDR3 reads CASSVDGRAHEQYF. CDR3 bases: TGTGCCAGCAGCGTAGACGGGAGGGCCCACGAGCAGTACTTC.